This T cell receptor beta chain was profiled in a study of blood T cell repertoires in COVID-19. Study details: In each case, the material was cDNA or gDNA derived from T cells, B-cell-depleted T cells, or PBMCs.

Per the original methods: For nucleated cells, counts were estimated from reference gene primer amplification. Using immunoSEQ multiplex PCR, the repertoire was profiled, and TCRdb retains in-frame clones only, with some absent. That table furnishes V, J and clone size, whereas the DNA furnished D and trimming. There are 350,000 to 500,000 clones in the sample; over 85% occur only once, and 0.8% to 0.85% lies in the top ten. The receptor was isolated from a man aged 18-30 years with COVID-19, enrolled during active disease. The sequencing input was peripheral blood.

CDR3 DNA sequence: TGTGCCAGCAGCTTAGGAGGGACAGGTTCTTCCGGGGAGCTGTTTTTT. Translated: CASSLGGTGSSGELFF. V gene TRBV7-9 combines with J gene TRBJ2-2; 8 positions agree with TRBD1. Per germline, CDR1 SEHNR and CDR2 FQNEAQ (reference sequence). V lost 1 base and J lost 6; bases outside the gene matches: 7. This CDR3 region has 16 residues.